Detailed here is one T cell receptor (beta chain). Antigen: not known. Germline CDR1 and CDR2: LNHNV and YYDKDF (reference sequence). The V end lost 0 bases, the J end lost 5 bases, and 11 bases lay between the germline ends. The CDR3 spans 16 residues. TCRdb re-called the reads through MiXCR, storing one row per CDR3 protein. The sample lists a few hundred thousand distinct CDR3 sequences; roughly a fifth were seen once. The data were obtained in a study of T cell repertoires in cytomegalovirus infection. Overall study: Recently identified HLA-C-restricted CMV epitopes were used, and well-studied HLA-B-restricted CMV epitopes were used as well. General study results and limits: The ex vivo response showed dominance by HLA-C-restricted CMV-specific TCR beta clonotypes.

V usage is TRBV15 and J usage is TRBJ1-6; D gene uncertain. The source was cultured PBMCs, collected from culture after CMV antigen stimulation. This receptor was identified in a human donor in good health (CMV status not recorded). Some clones in this sample may be carry-over from other donors' samples. The DNA for the CDR3 is TGTGCCACCAGCAGAGATCCTTGGGGTAATAATTCACCCCTCCACTTT. It codes for CATSRDPWGNNSPLHF.